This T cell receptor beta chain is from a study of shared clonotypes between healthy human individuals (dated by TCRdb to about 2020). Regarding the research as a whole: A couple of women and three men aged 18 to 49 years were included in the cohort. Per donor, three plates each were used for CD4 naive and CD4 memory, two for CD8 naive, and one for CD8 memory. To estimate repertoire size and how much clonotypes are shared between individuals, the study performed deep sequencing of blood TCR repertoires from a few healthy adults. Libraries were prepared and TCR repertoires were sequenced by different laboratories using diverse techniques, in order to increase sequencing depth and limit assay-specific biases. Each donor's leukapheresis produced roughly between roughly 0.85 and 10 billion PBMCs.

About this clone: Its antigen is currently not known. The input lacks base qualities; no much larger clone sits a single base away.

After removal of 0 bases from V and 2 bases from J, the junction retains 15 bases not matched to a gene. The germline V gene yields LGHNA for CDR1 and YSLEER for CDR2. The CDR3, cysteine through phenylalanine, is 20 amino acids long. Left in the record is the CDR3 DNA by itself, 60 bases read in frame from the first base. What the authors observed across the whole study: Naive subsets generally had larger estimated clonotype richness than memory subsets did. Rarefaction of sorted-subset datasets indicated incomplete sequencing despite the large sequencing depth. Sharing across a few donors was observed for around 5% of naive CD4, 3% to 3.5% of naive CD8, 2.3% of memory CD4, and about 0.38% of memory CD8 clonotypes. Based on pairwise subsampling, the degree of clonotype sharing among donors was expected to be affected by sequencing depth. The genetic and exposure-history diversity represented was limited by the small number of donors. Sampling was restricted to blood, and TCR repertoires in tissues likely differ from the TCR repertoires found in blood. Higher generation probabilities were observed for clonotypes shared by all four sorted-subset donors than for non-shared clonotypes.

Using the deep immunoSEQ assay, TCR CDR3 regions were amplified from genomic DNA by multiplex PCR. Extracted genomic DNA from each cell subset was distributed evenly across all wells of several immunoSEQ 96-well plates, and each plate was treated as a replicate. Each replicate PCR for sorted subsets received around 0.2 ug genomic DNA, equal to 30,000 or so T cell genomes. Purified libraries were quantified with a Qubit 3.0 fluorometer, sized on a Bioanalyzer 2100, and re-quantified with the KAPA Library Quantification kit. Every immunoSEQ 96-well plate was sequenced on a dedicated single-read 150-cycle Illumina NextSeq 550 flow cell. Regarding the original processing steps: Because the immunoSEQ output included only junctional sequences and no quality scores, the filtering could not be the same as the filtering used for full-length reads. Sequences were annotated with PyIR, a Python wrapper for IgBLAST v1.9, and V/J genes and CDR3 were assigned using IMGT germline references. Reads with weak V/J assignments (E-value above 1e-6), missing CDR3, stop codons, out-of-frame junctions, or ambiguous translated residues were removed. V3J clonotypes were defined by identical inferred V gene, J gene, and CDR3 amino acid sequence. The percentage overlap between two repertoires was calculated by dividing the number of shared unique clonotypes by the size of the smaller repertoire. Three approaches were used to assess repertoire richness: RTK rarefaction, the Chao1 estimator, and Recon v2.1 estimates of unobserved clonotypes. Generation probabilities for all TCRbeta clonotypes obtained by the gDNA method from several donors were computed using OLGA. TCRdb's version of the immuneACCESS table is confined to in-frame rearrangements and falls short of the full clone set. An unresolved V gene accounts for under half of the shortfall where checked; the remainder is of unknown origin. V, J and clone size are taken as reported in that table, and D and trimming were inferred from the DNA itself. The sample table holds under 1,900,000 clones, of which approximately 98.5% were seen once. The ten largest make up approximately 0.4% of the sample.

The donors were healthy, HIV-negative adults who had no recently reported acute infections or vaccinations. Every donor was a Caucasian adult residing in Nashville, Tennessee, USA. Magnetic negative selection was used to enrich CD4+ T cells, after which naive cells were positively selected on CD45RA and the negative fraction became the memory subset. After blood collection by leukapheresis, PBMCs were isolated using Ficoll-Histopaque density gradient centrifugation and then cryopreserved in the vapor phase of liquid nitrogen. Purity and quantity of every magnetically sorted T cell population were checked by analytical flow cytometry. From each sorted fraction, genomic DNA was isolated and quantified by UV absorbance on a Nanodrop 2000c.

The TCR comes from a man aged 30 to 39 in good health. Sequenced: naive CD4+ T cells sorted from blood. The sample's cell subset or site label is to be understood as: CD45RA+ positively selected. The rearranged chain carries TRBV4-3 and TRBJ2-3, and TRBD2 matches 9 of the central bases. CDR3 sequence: CASSQDSSLAGSPHTDTQYF. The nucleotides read TGCGCCAGCAGCCAAGATAGTTCCCTAGCGGGATCCCCACACACAGATACGCAGTATTTT.